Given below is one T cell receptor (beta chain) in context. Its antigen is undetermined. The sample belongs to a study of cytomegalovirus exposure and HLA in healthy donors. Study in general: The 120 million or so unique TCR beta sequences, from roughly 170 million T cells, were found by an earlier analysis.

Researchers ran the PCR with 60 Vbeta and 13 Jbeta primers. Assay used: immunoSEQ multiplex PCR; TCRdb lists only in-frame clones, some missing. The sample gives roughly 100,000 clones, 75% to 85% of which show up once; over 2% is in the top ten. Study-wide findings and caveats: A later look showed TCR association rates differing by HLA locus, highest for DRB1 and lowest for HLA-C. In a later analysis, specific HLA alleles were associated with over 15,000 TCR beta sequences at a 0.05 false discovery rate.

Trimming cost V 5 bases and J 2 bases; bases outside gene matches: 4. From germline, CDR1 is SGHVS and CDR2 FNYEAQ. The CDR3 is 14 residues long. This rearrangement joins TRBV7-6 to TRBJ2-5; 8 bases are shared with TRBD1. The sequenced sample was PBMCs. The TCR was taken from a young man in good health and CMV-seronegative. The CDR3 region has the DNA TGTGCCAGCAGCCAGGACAGGGTTCAAGAGACCCAGTACTTC. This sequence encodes CASSQDRVQETQYF.